The rows below give T cell receptor beta chains drawn from one sample of a study of T cell responses to AZD1222 COVID-19 vaccine. Produced via immunoSEQ multiplex PCR; TCRdb's table is partial and in-frame only. This sample has more than 140,000 clones, with roughly 88% found just once. Sequencing used peripheral blood, obtained on day 0 of AZD1222 vaccination. These receptors all stem from an adult in good health. The CDR3 runs from the conserved cysteine through the conserved F or W. The D gene is left open where the match is weak. Size is omitted from some rows. Given values are once, few, many or a class for expanded clones.

d_gene	v_gene	j_gene	abundance	CDR3aa	CDR3nt
-	TRBV29-1	TRBJ1-2	-	CSVEARLVEGYTF	TGCAGCGTAGAGGCACGTCTGGTGGAGGGCTACACCTTC
-	TRBV7-2	TRBJ1-1	-	CASSHGIGGTEAFF	TGTGCCAGCAGTCACGGTATAGGGGGAACTGAAGCTTTCTTT
TRBD2	TRBV4-2	TRBJ2-7	-	CASSQESGLGAYEQYF	TGTGCCAGCAGCCAGGAATCGGGACTAGGGGCCTACGAGCAGTACTTC
-	TRBV5-4	TRBJ1-2	-	CASSFTGPSYGYTF	TGTGCCAGCAGCTTCACCGGTCCGAGCTATGGCTACACCTTC
-	TRBV29-1	TRBJ2-3	-	CSVVLHSVWDTQYF	TGCAGCGTTGTGCTCCACTCCGTTTGGGATACGCAGTATTTT
-	TRBV4-2	TRBJ1-3	-	CASSQVQSGPHTIYF	TGTGCCAGCAGCCAAGTCCAAAGCGGGCCGCACACCATATATTTT
TRBD2	TRBV5-1	TRBJ2-1	-	CASQREGLANEQFF	TGCGCCAGCCAGCGGGAGGGCCTGGCGAATGAGCAGTTCTTC
-	TRBV15	TRBJ2-7	-	CATSRGDGTIVAEQYF	TGTGCCACCAGCAGAGGGGATGGTACGATCGTGGCGGAGCAGTACTTC
TRBD1	TRBV27	TRBJ2-1	-	CASTPDRDPYNEQFF	TGTGCCAGTACCCCCGACAGGGATCCCTACAATGAGCAGTTCTTC
-	TRBV28	TRBJ1-2	-	CALEDSLNYGYTF	TGTGCCCTGGAGGACAGCCTAAACTATGGCTACACCTTC
-	TRBV7-2	TRBJ1-1	-	CASNRARSSEAFF	TGTGCCAGCAATCGGGCCCGTTCCTCTGAAGCTTTCTTT
TRBD2	TRBV4-1	TRBJ2-1	-	CASSQESSGSAWEQFF	TGCGCCAGCAGCCAAGAGTCTAGCGGGAGCGCTTGGGAGCAGTTCTTC
-	TRBV9	TRBJ2-7	-	CASSPRGALSYEQYF	TGTGCCAGCAGCCCCCGGGGGGCCTTATCCTACGAGCAGTACTTC
-	TRBV27	TRBJ2-1	-	CASSPGVNEQFF	TGTGCCAGCAGTCCCGGGGTCAATGAGCAGTTCTTC
-	TRBV25-1	TRBJ1-2	-	CASSDGQSHGYTF	TGTGCCAGCAGTGATGGACAGAGCCATGGCTACACCTTC
-	TRBV5-4	TRBJ2-7	-	CASSLASSYEQYF	TGTGCCAGCAGCTTGGCGAGCTCCTACGAGCAGTACTTC
-	TRBV20-1	TRBJ2-3	once	CSATHVDTQYF	TGCAGTGCCACGCACGTAGATACGCAGTATTTT
TRBD2	TRBV7-9	TRBJ2-1	once	CASSLVVGLAGGSYNEQFF	TGTGCCAGCAGCTTAGTTGTGGGACTAGCGGGGGGCTCCTACAATGAGCAGTTCTTC